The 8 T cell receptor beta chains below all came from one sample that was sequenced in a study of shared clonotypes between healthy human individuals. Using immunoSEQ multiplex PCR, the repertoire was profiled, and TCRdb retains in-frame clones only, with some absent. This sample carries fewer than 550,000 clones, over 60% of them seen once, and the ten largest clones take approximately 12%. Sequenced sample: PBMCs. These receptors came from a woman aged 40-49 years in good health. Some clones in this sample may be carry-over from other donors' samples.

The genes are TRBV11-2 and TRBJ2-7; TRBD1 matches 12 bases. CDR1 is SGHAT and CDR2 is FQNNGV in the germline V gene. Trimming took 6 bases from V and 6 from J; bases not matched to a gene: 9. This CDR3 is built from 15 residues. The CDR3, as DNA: TGTGCCAGCAGTCCCCTCCGGGACAGGGGGCTCGAGCAGTACTTC. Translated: CASSPLRDRGLEQYF.

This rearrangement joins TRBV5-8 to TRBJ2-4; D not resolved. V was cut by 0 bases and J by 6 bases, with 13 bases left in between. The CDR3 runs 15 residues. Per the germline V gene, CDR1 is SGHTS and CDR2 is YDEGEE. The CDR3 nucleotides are TGTGCCAGCAGCTTGGCAGCCTCTATCAGAAACATTCAGTACTTC. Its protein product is CASSLAASIRNIQYF.

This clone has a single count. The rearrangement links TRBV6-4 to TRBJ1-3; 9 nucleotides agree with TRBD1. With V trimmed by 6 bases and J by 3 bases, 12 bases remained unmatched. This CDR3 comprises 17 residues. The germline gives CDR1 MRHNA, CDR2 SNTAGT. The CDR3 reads CASSADLQGARGNTIYF. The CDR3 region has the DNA TGTGCCAGCAGCGCGGATTTACAGGGGGCGCGTGGAAACACCATATATTTT.

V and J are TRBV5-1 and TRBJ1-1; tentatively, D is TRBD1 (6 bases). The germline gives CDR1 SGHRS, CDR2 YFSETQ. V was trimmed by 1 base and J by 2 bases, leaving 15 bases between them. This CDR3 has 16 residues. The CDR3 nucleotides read TGCGCCAGCAGCTTGACAGGGTTGGGGATAAACACTGAAGCTTTCTTT. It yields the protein CASSLTGLGINTEAFF. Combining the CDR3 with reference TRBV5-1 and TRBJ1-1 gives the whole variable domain KAGVTQTPRYLIKTRGQQVTLSCSPISGHRSVSWYQQTPGQGLQFLFEYFSETQRNKGNFPGRFSGRQFSNSRSEMNVSTLELGDSALYLCASSLTGLGINTEAFFGQGTRLTVV.

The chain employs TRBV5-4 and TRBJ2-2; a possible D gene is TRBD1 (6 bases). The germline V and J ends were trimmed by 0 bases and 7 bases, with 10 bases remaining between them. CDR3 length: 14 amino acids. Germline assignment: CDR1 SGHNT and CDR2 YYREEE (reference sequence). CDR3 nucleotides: TGTGCCAGCAGCTTGGGACAGGTTAACGGGGAGCTGTTTTTT. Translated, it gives CASSLGQVNGELFF. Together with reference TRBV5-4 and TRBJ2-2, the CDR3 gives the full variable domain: ETGVTQSPTHLIKTRGQQVTLRCSSQSGHNTVSWYQQALGQGPQFIFQYYREEENGRGNFPPRFSGLQFPNYSSELNVNALELDDSALYLCASSLGQVNGELFFGEGSRLTVL.

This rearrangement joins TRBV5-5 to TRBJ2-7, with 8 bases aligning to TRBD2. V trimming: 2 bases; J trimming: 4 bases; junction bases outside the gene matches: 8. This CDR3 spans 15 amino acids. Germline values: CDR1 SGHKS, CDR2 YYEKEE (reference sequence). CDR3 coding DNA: TGTGCCAGCAGCTTAATAACGGGAGGGCCTTACGAGCAGTACTTC. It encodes CASSLITGGPYEQYF.

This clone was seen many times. The CDR3: CASRATRSTEAFF. In DNA, the CDR3 is TGCGCCAGCAGGGCCACAAGGAGCACTGAAGCTTTCTTT. This sequence joins TRBV10-1 and TRBJ1-1; D gene uncertain. This CDR3 spans 13 amino acids. The V end lost 6 bases, the J end lost 4 bases, and 12 bases lay between the germline ends. Germline CDR1 reads WNHNN; CDR2 reads SYGVQD (reference sequence).

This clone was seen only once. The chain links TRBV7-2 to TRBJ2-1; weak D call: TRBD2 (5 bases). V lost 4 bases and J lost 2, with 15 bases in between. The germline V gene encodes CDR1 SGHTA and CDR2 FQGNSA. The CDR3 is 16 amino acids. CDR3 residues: CASSSPSSGPYNEQFF. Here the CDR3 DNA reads TGTGCCAGCAGCTCGCCCTCCAGCGGCCCCTACAATGAGCAGTTCTTC.